Here is one T cell receptor beta chain with its context. A junction end diverges from the germline sequence, so it may reflect a read error. The method was immunoSEQ multiplex PCR; TCRdb's version includes in-frame clones alone and lacks a portion of them. Among a few hundred thousand clones, approximately 90% were seen once, and the ten largest hold approximately 5.2%. The CDR3 covers 14 residues. Germline CDR1 is SGHVS and CDR2 is FQNEAQ. Recovered status in Cohort 3 required two negative PCRs, clearance, or symptom resolution. These data come from a study of blood T cell repertoires in COVID-19. This clonotype was sampled from a woman between 25 and 40 years old who had recovered from COVID-19. The sample was PBMCs or T cells enriched from blood (not recorded which). The rearrangement links TRBV7-8 to TRBJ2-7, with 7 bases lining up with TRBD1. Here the CDR3 reads CASSSRQGSNEQYF. The CDR3 DNA reads TGTGCCAGCAGCAGTCGACAGGGCTCCAACGAGCAGTACTTC.